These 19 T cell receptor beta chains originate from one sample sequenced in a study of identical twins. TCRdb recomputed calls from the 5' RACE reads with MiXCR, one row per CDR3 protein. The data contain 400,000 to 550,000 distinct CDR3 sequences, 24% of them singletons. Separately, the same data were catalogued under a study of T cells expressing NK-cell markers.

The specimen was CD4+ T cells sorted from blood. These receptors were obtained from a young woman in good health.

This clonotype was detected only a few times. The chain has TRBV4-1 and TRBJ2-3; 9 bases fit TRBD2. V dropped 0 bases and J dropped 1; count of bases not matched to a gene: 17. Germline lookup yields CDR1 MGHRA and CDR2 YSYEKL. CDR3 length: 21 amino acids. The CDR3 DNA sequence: TGCGCCAGCAGCCAAGATCGGGGGGGGCCCACACTAGCGGGCGGCACAGATACGCAGTATTTT. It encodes CASSQDRGGPTLAGGTDTQYF.

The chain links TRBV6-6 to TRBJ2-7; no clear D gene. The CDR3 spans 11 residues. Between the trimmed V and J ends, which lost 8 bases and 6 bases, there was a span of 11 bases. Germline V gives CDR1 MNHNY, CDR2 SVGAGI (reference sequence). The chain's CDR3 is CASLAPPEQYF. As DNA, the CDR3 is TGTGCCAGCCTCGCACCCCCCGAGCAGTACTTC.

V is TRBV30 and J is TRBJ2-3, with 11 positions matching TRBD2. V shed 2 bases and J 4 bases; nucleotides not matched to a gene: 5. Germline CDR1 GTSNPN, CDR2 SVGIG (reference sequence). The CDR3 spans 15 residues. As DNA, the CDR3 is TGTGCCTGGAGTTTTAGCGGGAGGGGCGCAGATACGCAGTATTTT. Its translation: CAWSFSGRGADTQYF.

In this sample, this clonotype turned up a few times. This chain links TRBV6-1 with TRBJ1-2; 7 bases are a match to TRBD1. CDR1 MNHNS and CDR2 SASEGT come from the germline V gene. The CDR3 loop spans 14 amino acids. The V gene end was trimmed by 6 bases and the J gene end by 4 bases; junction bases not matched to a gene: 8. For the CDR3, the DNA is TGTGCCAGCAGGAGGGGACAGTTAGTCTATGGCTACACCTTC. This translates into CASRRGQLVYGYTF.

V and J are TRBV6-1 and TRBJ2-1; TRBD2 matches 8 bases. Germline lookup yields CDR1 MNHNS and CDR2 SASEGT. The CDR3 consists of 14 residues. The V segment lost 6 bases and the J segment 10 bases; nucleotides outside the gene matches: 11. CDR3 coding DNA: TGTGCCAGCAGCATAACGGGGGGGCAAGGGGAGCAGTTCTTC. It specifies CASSITGGQGEQFF.

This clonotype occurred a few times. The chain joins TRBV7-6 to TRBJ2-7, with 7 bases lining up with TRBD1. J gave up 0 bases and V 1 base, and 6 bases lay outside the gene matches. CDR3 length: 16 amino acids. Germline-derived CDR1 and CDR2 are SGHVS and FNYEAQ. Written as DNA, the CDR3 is TGTGCCAGCAGCTTAGGTTTAGGACAGGCCTCCTACGAGCAGTACTTC. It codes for CASSLGLGQASYEQYF.

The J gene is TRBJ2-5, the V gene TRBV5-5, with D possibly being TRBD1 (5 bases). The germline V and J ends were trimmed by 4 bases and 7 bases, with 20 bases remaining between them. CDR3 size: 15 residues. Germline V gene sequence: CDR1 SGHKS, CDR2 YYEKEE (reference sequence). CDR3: CASSREVRVGRTQYF. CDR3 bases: TGTGCCAGCAGCCGTGAGGTCAGGGTTGGGCGGACCCAGTACTTC.

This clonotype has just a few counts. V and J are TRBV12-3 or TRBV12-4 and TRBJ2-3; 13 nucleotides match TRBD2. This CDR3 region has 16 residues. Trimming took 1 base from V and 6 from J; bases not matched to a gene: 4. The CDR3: CASSLGTSGRGDTQYF. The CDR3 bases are TGTGCCAGCAGTTTAGGGACTAGCGGGAGAGGCGATACGCAGTATTTT.

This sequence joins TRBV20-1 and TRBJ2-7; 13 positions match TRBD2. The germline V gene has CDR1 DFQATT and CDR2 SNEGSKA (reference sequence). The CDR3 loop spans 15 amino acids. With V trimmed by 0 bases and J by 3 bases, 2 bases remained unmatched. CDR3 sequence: CSARDGLAGVYEQYF. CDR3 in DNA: TGCAGTGCTAGAGATGGACTAGCGGGAGTCTACGAGCAGTACTTC.

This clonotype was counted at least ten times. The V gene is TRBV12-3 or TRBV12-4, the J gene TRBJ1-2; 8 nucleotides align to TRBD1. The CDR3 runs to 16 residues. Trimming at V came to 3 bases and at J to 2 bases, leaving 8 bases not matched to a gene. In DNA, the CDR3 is TGTGCCAGCAGTTTGTATTCCGGACAGGGAAACTATGGCTACACCTTC. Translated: CASSLYSGQGNYGYTF.

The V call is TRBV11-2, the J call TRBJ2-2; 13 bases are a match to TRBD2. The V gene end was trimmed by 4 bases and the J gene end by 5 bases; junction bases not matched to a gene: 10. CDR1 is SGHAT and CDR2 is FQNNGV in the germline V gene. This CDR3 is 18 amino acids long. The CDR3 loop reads CASSSGTSGRARTGELFF. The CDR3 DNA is TGTGCCAGCAGCTCAGGCACTAGCGGGAGGGCACGAACCGGGGAGCTGTTTTTT.

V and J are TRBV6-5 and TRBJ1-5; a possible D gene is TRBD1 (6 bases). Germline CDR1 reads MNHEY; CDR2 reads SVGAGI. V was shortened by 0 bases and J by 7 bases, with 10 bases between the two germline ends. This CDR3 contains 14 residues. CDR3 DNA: TGTGCCAGCAGTTACTCGCGGGGGCTCCAGCCCCAGCATTTT. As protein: CASSYSRGLQPQHF.

The CDR3 nucleotides read TGTGCCAGCTCACAGTTTGAGGCCTATGGCTACACCTTC. This translates into CASSQFEAYGYTF. V is TRBV18 and J is TRBJ1-2; no clear D gene. This CDR3 is built from 13 residues. With 4 bases removed from V and 4 bases from J, the gap between germline ends came to 10 bases. The germline gives CDR1 KGHSH, CDR2 LQKENI.

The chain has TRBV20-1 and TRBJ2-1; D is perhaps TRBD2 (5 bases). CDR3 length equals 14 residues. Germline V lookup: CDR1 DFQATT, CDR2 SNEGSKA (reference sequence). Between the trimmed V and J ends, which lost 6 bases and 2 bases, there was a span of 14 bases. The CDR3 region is CSAVDARAYNEQFF. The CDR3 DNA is TGCAGTGCGGTGGACGCGCGGGCCTACAATGAGCAGTTCTTC.

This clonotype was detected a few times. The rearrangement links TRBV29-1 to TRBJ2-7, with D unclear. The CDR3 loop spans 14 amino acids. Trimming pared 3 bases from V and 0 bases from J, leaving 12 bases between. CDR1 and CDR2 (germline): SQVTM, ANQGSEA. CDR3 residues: CSVDLGFSSYEQYF. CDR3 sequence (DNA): TGCAGCGTTGATCTAGGGTTCAGCTCCTACGAGCAGTACTTC.

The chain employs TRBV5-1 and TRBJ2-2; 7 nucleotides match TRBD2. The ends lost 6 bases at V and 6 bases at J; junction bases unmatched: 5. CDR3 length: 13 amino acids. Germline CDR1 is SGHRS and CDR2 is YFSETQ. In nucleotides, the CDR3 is TGCGCCAGCACAAGTAGCGGGCCCGGGGAGCTGTTTTTT. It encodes CASTSSGPGELFF.

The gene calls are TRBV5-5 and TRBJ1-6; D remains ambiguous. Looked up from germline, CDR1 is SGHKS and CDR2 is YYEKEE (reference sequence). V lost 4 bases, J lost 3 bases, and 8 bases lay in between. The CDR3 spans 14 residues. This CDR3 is CASSHELYNSPLHF. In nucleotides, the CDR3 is TGTGCCAGCAGCCATGAGCTCTATAATTCACCCCTCCACTTT.

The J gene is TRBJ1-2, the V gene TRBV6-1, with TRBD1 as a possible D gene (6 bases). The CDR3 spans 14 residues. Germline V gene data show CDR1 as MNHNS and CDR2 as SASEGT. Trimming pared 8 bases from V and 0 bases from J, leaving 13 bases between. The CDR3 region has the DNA TGTGCCAGCGTGGACACAGGGACTAACTATGGCTACACCTTC. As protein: CASVDTGTNYGYTF.

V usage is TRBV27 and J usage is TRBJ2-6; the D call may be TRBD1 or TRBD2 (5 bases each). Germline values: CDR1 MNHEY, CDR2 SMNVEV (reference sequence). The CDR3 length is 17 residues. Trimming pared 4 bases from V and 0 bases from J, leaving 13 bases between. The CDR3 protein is CASSSIGTGSGANVLTF. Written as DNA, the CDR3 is TGTGCCAGCAGTTCAATCGGGACGGGCTCTGGGGCCAACGTCCTGACTTTC.